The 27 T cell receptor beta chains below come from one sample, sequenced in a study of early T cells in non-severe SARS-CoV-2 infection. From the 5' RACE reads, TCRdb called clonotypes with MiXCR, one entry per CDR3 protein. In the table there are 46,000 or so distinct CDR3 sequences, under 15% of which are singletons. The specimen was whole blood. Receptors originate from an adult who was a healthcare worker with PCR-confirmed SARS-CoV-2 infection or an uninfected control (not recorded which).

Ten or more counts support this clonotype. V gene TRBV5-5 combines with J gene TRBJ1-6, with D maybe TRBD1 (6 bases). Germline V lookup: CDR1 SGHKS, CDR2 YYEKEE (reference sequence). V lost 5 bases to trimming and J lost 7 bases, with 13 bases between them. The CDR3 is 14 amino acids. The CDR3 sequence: CASRVTGINSPLHF. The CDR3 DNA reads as TGTGCCAGCAGGGTGACAGGAATCAATTCACCCCTCCACTTT.

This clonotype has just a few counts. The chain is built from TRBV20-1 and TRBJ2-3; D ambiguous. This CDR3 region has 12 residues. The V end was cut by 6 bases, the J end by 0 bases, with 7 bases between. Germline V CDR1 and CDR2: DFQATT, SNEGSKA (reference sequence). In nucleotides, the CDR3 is TGCAGTGCCCCCACTAGCACAGATACGCAGTATTTT. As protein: CSAPTSTDTQYF.

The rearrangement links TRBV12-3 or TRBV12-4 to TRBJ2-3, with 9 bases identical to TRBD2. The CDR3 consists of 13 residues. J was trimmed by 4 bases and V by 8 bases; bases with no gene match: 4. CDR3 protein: CASAGGRADTQYF. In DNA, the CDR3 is TGTGCCAGCGCGGGGGGGCGGGCAGATACGCAGTATTTT.

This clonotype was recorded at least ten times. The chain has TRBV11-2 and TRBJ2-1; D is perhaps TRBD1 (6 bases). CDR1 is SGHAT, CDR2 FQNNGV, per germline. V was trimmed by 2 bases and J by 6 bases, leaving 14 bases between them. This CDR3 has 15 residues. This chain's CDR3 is CASSLIIQGLNEQFF. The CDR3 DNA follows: TGTGCCAGCAGCTTAATTATACAGGGCCTCAATGAGCAGTTCTTC.

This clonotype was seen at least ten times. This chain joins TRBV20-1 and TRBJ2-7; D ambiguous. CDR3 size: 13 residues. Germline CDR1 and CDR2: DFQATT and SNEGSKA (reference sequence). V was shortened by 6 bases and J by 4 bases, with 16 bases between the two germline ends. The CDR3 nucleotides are TGCAGTGCCCCGGATGGGGTGGTATACGAGCAGTACTTC. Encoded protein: CSAPDGVVYEQYF.

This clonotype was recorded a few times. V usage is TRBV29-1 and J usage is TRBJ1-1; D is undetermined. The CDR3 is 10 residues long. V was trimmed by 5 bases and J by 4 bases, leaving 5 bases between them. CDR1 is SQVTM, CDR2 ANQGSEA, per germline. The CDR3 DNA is TGCAGCGTTCAGTTCACTGAAGCTTTCTTT. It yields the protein CSVQFTEAFF.

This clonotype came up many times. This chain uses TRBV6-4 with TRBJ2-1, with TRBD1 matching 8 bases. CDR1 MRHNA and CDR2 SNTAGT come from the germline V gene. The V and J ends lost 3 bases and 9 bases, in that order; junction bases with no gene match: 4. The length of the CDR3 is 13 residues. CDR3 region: CASSEDRVTEQFF. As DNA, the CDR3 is TGTGCCAGCAGTGAGGACAGGGTGACTGAGCAGTTCTTC.

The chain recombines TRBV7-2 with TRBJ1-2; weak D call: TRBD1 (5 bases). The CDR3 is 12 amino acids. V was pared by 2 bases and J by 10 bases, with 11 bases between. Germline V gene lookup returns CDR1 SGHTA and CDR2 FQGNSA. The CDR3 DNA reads TGTGCCAGCAGCTTACCGGGACGTAACTACACCTTC. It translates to CASSLPGRNYTF.

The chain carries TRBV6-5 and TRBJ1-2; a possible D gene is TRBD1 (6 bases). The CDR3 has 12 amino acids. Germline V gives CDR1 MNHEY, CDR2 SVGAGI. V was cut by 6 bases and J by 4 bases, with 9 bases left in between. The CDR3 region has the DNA TGTGCCAGCAGAACAGGGCTCTATGGCTACACCTTC. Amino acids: CASRTGLYGYTF.

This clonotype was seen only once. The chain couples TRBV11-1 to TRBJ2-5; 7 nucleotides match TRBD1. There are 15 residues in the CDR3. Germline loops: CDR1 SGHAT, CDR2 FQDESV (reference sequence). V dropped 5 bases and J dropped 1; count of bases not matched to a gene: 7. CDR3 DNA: TGTGCCAGCAGCCGCAGGGGGAGAAGCCAAGAGACCCAGTACTTC. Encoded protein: CASSRRGRSQETQYF.

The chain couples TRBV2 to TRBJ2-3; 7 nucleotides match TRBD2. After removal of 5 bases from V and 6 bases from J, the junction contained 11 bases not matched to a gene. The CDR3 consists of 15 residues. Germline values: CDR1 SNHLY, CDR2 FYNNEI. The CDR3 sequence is CASSRDLGGSDTQYF. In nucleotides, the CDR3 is TGTGCCAGCAGTCGGGACTTGGGGGGGTCGGATACGCAGTATTTT.

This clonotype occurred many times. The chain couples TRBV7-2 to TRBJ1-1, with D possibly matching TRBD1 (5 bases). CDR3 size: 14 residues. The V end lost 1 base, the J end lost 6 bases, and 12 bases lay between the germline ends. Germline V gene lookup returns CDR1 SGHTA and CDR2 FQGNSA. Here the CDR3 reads CASSLGPQAPEAFF. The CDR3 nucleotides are TGTGCCAGCAGCTTAGGTCCACAGGCCCCTGAAGCTTTCTTT.

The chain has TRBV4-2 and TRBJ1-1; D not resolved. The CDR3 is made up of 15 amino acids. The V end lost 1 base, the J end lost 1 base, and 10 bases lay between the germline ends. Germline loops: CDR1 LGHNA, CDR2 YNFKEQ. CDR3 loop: CASSQGTAQNTEAFF. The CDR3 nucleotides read TGTGCCAGCAGCCAAGGTACAGCACAGAACACTGAAGCTTTCTTT.

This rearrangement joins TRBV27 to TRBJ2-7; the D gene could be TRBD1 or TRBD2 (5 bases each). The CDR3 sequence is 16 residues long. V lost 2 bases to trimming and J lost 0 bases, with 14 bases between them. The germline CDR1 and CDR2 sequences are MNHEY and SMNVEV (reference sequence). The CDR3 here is CASSLRGTHSSYEQYF. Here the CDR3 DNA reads TGTGCCAGCAGTTTACGAGGGACCCATAGCTCCTACGAGCAGTACTTC.

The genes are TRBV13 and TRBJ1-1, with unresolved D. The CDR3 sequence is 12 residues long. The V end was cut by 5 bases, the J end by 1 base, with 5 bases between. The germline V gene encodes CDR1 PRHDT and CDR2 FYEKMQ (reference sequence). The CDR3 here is CASSRKNTEAFF. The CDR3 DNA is TGTGCCAGCAGCCGGAAGAACACTGAAGCTTTCTTT.

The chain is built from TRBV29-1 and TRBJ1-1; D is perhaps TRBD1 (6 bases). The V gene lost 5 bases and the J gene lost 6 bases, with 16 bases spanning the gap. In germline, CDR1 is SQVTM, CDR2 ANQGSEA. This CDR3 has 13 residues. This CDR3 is CSVRIQGSAEAFF. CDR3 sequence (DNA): TGCAGCGTTAGAATACAGGGTAGCGCTGAAGCTTTCTTT.

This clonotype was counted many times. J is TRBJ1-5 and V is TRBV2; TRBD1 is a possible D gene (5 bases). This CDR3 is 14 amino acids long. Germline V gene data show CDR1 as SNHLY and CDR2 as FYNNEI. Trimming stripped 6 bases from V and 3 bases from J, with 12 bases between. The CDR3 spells CASRSGTPNQPQHF. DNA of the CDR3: TGTGCCAGCAGGTCCGGGACCCCCAATCAGCCCCAGCATTTT.

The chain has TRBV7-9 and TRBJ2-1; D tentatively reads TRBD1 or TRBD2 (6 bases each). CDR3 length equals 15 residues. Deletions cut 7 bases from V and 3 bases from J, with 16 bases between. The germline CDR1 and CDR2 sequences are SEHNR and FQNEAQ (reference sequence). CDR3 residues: CASTSGGQNYNEQFF. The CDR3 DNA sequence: TGTGCCAGCACCTCCGGGGGCCAGAACTACAATGAGCAGTTCTTC.

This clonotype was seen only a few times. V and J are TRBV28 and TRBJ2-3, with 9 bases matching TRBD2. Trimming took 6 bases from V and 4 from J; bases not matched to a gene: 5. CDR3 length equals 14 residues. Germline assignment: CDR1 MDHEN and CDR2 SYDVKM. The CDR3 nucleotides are TGTGCCAGCAGCTTAGCGGGAGTCCCAGATACGCAGTATTTT. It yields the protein CASSLAGVPDTQYF.

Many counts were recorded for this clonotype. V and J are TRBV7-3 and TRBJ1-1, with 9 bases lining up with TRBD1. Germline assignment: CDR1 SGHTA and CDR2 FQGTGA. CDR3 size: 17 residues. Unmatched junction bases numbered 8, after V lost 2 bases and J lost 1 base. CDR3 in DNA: TGTGCCAGCAGCTTAGACGGTCCGGGACAGGGGAACACTGAAGCTTTCTTT. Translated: CASSLDGPGQGNTEAFF.

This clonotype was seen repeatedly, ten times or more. Here the CDR3 DNA reads TGTGCCAGCAGCTTAACGACTAGCGGGGGGGCTCATACGCAGTATTTT. Protein: CASSLTTSGGAHTQYF. The chain is built from TRBV7-3 and TRBJ2-3; 14 bases are a match to TRBD2. The CDR3 is made up of 16 amino acids. CDR1 SGHTA and CDR2 FQGTGA come from the germline V gene. The V gene end was trimmed by 0 bases and the J gene end by 7 bases; junction bases not matched to a gene: 3.

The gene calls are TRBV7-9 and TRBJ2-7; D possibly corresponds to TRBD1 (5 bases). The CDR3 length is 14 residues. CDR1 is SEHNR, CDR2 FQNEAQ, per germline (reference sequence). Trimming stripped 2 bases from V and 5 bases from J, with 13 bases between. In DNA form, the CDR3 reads TGTGCCAGCAGCTTATACACAGGAGTCGACGAGCAGTACTTC. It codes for CASSLYTGVDEQYF.

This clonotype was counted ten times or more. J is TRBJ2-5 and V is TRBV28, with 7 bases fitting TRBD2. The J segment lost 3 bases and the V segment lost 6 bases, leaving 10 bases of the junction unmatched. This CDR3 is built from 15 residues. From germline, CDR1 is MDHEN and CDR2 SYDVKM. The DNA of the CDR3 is TGTGCCAGCAGCCTACAAAGCGGGATGAAAGAGACCCAGTACTTC. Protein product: CASSLQSGMKETQYF.

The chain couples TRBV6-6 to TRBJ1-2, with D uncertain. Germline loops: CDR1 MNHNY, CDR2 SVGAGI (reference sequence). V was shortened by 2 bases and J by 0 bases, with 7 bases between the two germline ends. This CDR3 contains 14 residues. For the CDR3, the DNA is TGTGCCAGCAGTTACGGAGGGTCTAACTATGGCTACACCTTC. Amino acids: CASSYGGSNYGYTF.

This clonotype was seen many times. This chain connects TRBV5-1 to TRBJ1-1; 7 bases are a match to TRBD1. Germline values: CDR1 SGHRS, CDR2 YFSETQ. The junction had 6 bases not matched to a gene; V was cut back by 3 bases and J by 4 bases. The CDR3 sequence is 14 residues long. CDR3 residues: CASSSQGRTTEAFF. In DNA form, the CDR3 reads TGCGCCAGCAGCTCACAGGGGCGGACCACTGAAGCTTTCTTT.

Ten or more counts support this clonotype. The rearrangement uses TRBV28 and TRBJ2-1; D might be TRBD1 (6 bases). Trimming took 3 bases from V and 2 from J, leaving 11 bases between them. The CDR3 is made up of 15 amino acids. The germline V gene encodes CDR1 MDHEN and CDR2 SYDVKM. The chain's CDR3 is CASSLTGSTYNEQFF. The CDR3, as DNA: TGTGCCAGCAGTTTGACAGGTAGTACCTACAATGAGCAGTTCTTC.

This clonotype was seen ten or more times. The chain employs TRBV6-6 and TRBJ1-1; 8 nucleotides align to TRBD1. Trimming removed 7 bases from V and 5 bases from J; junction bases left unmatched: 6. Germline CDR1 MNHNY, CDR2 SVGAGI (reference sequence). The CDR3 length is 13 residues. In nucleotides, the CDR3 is TGTGCCAGCAACTGGGACAGGACGACTGAAGCTTTCTTT. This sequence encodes CASNWDRTTEAFF.